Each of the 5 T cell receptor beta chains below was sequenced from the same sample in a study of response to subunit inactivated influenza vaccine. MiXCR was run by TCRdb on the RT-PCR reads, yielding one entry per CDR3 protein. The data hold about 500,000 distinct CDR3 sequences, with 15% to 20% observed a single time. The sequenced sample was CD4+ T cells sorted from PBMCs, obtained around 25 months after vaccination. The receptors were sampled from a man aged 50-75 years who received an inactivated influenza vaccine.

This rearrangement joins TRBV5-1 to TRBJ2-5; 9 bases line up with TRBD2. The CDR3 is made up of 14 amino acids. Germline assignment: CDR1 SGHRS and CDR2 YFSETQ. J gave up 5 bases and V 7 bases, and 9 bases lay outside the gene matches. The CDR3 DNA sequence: TGCGCCAGCGTAGCGGTAGCGGGAGTTGAGACCCAGTACTTC. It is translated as CASVAVAGVETQYF.

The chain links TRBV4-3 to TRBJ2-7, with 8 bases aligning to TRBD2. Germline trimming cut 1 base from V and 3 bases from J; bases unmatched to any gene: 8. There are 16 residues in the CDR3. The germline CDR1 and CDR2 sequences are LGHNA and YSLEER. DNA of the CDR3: TGCGCCAGCAGCCAAGCCTCGGGGAGCGGGAGCTACGAGCAGTACTTC. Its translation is CASSQASGSGSYEQYF.

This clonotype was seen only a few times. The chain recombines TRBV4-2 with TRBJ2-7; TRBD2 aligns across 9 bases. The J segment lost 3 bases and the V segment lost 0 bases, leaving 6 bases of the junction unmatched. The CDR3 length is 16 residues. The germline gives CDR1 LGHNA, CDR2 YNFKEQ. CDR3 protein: CASSQDGSGRNYEQYF. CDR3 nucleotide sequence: TGTGCCAGCAGCCAAGATGGGAGCGGGAGGAACTACGAGCAGTACTTC.

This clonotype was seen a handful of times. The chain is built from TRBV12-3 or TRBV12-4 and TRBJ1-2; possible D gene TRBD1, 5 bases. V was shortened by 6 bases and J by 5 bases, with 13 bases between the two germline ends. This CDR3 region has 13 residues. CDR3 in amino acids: CASRSPGRYGYTF. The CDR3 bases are TGTGCCAGCAGGTCACCGGGACGGTATGGCTACACCTTC.

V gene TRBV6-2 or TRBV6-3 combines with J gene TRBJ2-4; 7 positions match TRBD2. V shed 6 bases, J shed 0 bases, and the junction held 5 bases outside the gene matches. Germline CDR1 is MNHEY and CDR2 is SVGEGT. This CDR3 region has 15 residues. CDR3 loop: CASRTTSVAKNIQYF. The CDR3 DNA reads TGTGCCAGCAGGACCACTAGCGTAGCCAAAAACATTCAGTACTTC.